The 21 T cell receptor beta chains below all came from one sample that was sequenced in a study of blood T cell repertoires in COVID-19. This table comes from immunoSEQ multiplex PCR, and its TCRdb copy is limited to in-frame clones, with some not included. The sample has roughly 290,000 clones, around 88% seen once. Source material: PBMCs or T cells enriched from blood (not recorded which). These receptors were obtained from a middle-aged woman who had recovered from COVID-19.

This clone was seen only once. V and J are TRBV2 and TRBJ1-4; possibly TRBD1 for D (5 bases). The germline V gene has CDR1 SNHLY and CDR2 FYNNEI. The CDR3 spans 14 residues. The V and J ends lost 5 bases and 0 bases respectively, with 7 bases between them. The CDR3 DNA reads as TGTGCCAGCAGTAGGGGATCAACTAATGAAAAACTGTTTTTT. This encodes CASSRGSTNEKLFF. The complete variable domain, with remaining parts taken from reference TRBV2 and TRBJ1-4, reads EPEVTQTPSHQVTQMGQEVILRCVPISNHLYFYWYRQILGQKVEFLVSFYNNEISEKSEIFDDQFSVERPDGSNFTLKIRSTKLEDSAMYFCASSRGSTNEKLFFGSGTQLSVL.

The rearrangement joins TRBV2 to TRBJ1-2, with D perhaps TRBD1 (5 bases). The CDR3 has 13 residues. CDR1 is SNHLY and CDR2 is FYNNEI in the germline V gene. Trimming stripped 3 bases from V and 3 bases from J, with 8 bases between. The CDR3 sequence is CASSEEQDYGYTF. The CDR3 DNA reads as TGTGCCAGCAGTGAGGAACAGGACTATGGCTACACCTTC.

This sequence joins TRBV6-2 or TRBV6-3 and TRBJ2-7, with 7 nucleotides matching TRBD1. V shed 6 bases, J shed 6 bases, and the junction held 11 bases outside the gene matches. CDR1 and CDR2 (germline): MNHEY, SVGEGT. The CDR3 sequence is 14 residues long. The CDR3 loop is CASSWNRGVPEQYF. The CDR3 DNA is TGTGCCAGCAGCTGGAACAGGGGCGTACCCGAGCAGTACTTC.

DNA of the CDR3: TGCGCCAGCAGCCAAGAATCCGGGAGCCCCACAGATACGCAGTATTTT. Protein product: CASSQESGSPTDTQYF. The V and J genes are TRBV4-3 and TRBJ2-3; weak D call: TRBD2 (6 bases). V lost 0 bases and J lost 2, with 12 bases in between. The CDR3 consists of 16 residues. CDR1 is LGHNA, CDR2 YSLEER, per germline.

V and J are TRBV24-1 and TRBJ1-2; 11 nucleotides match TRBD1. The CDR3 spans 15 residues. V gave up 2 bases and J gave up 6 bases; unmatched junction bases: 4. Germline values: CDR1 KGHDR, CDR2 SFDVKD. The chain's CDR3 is CATSDSLDRGHGYTF. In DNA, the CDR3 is TGTGCCACCAGTGATTCCTTGGACAGGGGGCATGGCTACACCTTC.

The CDR3, as DNA: TGCGCCAGCAGCGACAGGAGAGCGGGAGTGGTCGGGGAGCTGTTTTTT. Translated, it gives CASSDRRAGVVGELFF. The chain links TRBV10-1 to TRBJ2-2; 8 positions match TRBD2. The germline V gene encodes CDR1 WNHNN and CDR2 SYGVQD (reference sequence). The V and J ends lost 6 bases and 7 bases, in that order; junction bases with no gene match: 13. The CDR3 is 16 residues long.

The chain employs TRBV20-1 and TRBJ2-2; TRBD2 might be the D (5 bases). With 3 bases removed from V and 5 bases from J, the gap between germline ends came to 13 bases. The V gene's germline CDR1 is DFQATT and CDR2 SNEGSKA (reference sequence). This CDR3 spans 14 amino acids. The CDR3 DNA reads TGCAGTGCTAGTAGTGGGAGAAGGACCGGGGAGCTGTTTTTT. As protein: CSASSGRRTGELFF.

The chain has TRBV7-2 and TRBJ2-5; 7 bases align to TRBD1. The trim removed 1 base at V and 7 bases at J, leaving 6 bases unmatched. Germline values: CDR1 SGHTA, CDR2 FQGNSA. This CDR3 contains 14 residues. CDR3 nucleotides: TGTGCCAGCAGCTTAGAACAGGGGCGTCGGACCCAGTACTTC. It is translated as CASSLEQGRRTQYF.

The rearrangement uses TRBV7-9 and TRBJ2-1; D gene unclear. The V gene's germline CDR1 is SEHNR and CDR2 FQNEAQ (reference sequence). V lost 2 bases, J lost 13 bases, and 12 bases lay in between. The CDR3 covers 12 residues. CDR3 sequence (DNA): TGTGCCAGCAGCTTAACCCCCCAGACTCAGTTCTTC. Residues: CASSLTPQTQFF.

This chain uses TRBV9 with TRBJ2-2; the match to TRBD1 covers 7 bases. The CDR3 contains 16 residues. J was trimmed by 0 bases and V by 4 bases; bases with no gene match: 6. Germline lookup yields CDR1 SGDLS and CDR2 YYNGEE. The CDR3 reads CASSFRDRANTGELFF. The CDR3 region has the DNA TGTGCCAGCAGCTTCCGGGACAGAGCGAACACCGGGGAGCTGTTTTTT.

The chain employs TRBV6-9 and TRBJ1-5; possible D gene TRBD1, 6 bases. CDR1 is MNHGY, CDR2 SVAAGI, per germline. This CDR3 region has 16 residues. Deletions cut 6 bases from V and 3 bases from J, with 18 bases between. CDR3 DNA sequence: TGTGCCAGCAGCCCGCCCCCGGGACAAACCAATCAGCCCCAGCATTTT. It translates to CASSPPPGQTNQPQHF.

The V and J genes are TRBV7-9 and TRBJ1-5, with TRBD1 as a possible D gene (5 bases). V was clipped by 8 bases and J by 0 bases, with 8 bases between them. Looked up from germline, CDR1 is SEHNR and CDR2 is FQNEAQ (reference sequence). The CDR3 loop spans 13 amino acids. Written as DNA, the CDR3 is TGTGCCAGCCAAGGGGATAGCAATCAGCCCCAGCATTTT. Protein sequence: CASQGDSNQPQHF. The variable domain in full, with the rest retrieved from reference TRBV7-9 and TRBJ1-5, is DTGVSQNPRHKITKRGQNVTFRCDPISEHNRLYWYRQTLGQGPEFLTYFQNEAQLEKSRLLSDRFSAERPKGSFSTLEIQRTEQGDSAMYLCASQGDSNQPQHFGDGTRLSIL.

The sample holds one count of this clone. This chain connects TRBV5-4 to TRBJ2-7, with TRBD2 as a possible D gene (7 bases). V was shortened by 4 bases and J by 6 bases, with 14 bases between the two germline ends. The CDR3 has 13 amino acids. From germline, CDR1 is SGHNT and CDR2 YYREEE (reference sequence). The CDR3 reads CASSLVGGAEQYF. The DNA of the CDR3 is TGTGCCAGCAGCCTAGTAGGGGGGGCCGAGCAGTACTTC.

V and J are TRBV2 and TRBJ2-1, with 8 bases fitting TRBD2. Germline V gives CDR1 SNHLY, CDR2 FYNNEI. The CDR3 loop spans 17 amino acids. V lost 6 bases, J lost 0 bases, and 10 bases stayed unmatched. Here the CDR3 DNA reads TGTGCCAGCAGAGCCCCTAGCAGCGGGGGCTCCTACAATGAGCAGTTCTTC. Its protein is CASRAPSSGGSYNEQFF.

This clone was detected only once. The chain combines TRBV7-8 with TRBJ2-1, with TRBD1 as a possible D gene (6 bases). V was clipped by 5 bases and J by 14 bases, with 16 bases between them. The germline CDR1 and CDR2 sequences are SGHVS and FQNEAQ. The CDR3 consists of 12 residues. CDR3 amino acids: CASSRGTDVEFF. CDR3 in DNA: TGTGCCAGCAGCAGGGGGACCGACGTTGAGTTCTTC.

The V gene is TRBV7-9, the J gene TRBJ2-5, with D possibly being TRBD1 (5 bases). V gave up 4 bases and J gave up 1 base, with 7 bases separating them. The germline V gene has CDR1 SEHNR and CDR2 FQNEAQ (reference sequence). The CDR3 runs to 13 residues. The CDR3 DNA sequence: TGTGCCAGCAGCTCGGACACCCAAGAGACCCAGTACTTC. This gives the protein CASSSDTQETQYF. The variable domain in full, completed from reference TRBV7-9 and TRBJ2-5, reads DTGVSQNPRHKITKRGQNVTFRCDPISEHNRLYWYRQTLGQGPEFLTYFQNEAQLEKSRLLSDRFSAERPKGSFSTLEIQRTEQGDSAMYLCASSSDTQETQYFGPGTRLLVL.

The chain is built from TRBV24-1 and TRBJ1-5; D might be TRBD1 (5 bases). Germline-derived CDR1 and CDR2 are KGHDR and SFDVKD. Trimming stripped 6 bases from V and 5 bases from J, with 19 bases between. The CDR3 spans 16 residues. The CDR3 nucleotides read TGTGCCACCAGTACCGCCTCCGGGGGAGGCGATCAGCCCCAGCATTTT. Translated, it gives CATSTASGGGDQPQHF.

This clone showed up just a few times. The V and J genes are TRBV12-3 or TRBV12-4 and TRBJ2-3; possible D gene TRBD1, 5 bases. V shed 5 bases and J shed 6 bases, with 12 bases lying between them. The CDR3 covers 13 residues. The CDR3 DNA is TGTGCCAGCAGTAGACTGGCAGGGGATACGCAGTATTTT. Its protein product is CASSRLAGDTQYF.

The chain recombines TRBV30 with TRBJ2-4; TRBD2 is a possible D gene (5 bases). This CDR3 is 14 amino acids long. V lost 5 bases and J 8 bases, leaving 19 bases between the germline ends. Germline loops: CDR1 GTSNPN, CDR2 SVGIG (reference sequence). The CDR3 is CAWAKDLISDIQYF. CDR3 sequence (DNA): TGTGCCTGGGCCAAGGACTTGATCTCGGACATTCAGTACTTC.

The CDR3 protein is CAWSASGVQPQHF. CDR3 in DNA: TGTGCCTGGAGCGCCTCGGGGGTTCAGCCCCAGCATTTT. This sequence joins TRBV30 and TRBJ1-5, with D maybe TRBD1 (5 bases). The CDR3 has 13 amino acids. The germline gives CDR1 GTSNPN, CDR2 SVGIG (reference sequence). Trimming removed 3 bases from V and 6 bases from J, with 12 bases in between.

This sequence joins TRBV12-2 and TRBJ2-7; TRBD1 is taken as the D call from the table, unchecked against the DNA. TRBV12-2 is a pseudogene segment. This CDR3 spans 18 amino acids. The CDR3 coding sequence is TGTGCAAGTCGCTTAGTTGTCAGGGGGTACCTTGTTACCTACGAGCAGTACTTC. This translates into CASRLVVRGYLVTYEQYF.